This TCR beta chain was identified in a study of siplizumab effects on memory and regulatory T cells. With respect to this clone: Its antigen is currently unknown.

Findings and caveats of the study: On average, about 72% of mappable alloreactive CD4+ clones were Treg-derived under siplizumab, against 25% to 30% in controls.

Per individual sample, 95,000 to 100,000 TCR templates were assayed. Here immunoSEQ multiplex PCR was the method, and the copy in TCRdb shows in-frame clones only, minus some. This sample has tens of thousands of clones, with about 98% found just once. The CDR3 is 14 amino acids. The germline gives CDR1 MNHEY, CDR2 SMNVEV (reference sequence). V gave up 5 bases and J gave up 4 bases, with 15 bases separating them. This chain links TRBV27 with TRBJ2-7; maybe TRBD2 (6 bases). The TCR comes from a human donor in good health. The sample taken for sequencing was naive CD8+ T cells sorted from blood. The CDR3 DNA sequence: TGTGCCAGCAGTACTCGGGACGGGAGTTACGAGCAGTACTTC. Translated, it gives CASSTRDGSYEQYF.